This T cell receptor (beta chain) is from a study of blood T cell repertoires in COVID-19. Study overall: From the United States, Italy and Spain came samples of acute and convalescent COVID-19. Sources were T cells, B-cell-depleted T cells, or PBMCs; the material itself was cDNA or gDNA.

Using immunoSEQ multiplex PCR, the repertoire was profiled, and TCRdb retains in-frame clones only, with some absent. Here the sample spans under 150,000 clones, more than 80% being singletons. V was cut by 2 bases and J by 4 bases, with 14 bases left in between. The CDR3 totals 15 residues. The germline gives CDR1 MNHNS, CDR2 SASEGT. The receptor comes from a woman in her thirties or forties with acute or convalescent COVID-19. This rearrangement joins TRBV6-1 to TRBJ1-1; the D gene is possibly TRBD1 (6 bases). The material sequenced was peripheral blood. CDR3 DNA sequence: TGTGCCAGCAGTGAAAACGACAGGAAGGCCACTGAAGCTTTCTTT. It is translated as CASSENDRKATEAFF.